Sequencing of this T cell receptor (beta chain) was carried out in a study of early T cells in non-severe SARS-CoV-2 infection. The overall study: Chains from this unsorted whole-blood bulk RNA could not be paired.

Attached unique molecular identifiers marked individual cDNA molecules. TCRdb ran MiXCR on the 5' RACE reads and lists one entry per CDR3 protein. The table includes about 64,000 distinct CDR3 sequences, roughly 9% detected once. Study results and limitations: Database matching using VDJdb favored anti-spike CD8 responses, with private and CD4 specificities left missing.

A remark on this clonotype: Antigen specificity is unknown.

This TCR came from an adult who was a healthcare worker with PCR-confirmed SARS-CoV-2 infection or an uninfected control (not recorded which). This sample comprised whole blood, obtained at baseline.

Written as DNA, the CDR3 is TGTGCCATCAGCTCTGACAGGGACTATGGCTACACCTTC. The encoded protein is CAISSDRDYGYTF. The V call is TRBV10-3, the J call TRBJ1-2; 7 bases fit TRBD1. Germline V lookup: CDR1 ENHRY, CDR2 SYGVKD. Trimming removed 6 bases from V and 3 bases from J; junction bases left unmatched: 4. This CDR3 has 13 amino acids.